This T cell receptor beta chain was found in a study of T cells and Merkel cell carcinoma outcomes. This clone was seen a handful of times. Germline CDR1 is LNHDA and CDR2 is SQIVND (reference sequence). The V and J ends lost 5 bases and 2 bases respectively, with 9 bases between them. The CDR3 runs to 13 residues. TCRdb's copy holds only in-frame clones and misses some; the assay was immunoSEQ multiplex PCR. The sample lists about 5,600 clones; 60% to 80% were seen once. The genes are TRBV19 and TRBJ2-5; unclear D gene. This TCR was sampled from a human donor with Merkel cell carcinoma. The sequenced sample was tumor tissue from Merkel cell carcinoma. CDR3 loop: CASSPVRQETQYF. In nucleotides, the CDR3 is TGTGCCAGTAGTCCGGTGAGGCAAGAGACCCAGTACTTC.